The 24 T cell receptor beta chains below all came from one sample that was sequenced in a study of blood T cell repertoires in COVID-19. Measured with immunoSEQ multiplex PCR; TCRdb has only the in-frame clones, and not every one. The sample includes about 170,000 clones, roughly 83% of them seen just once. Sequences were obtained from peripheral blood. The source is a woman of 80 years or more with active or convalescent COVID-19.

The CDR3 DNA is TGTGCCAGCAGCCCTTCTGGAAACACCATATATTTT. Residues: CASSPSGNTIYF. The chain couples TRBV12-3 or TRBV12-4 to TRBJ1-3; D call uncertain. The ends were cut back, 6 bases at V and 1 base at J, with 4 bases in the middle. This CDR3 has 12 amino acids.

The V gene is TRBV3-1 (or the pseudogene TRBV3-2), the J gene TRBJ1-2, with 8 bases fitting TRBD1. The V and J ends lost 4 bases and 6 bases, in that order; junction bases with no gene match: 13. CDR3 length: 16 residues. CDR1 is LGHDT, CDR2 YNNKEL, per germline (reference sequence). The CDR3 is CASSPYRQGALNGYTF. As DNA, the CDR3 is TGTGCCAGCAGCCCATATCGGCAGGGGGCGTTAAATGGCTACACCTTC.

The genes are TRBV4-1 and TRBJ2-3; 10 bases match TRBD2. The CDR3 is 20 residues long. V shed 5 bases and J 0 bases; nucleotides not matched to a gene: 17. The V gene's germline CDR1 is MGHRA and CDR2 YSYEKL. The CDR3 coding sequence is TGCGCCAGCAGCTTCCTTGCCGTCACTAGCGGGAAAAGGAGCACAGATACGCAGTATTTT. Amino acids: CASSFLAVTSGKRSTDTQYF.

This chain links TRBV27 with TRBJ1-1; 8 positions match TRBD1. V gave up 4 bases and J gave up 1 base; unmatched junction bases: 2. CDR3 length equals 14 residues. Germline CDR1 is MNHEY and CDR2 is SMNVEV (reference sequence). DNA for the CDR3: TGTGCCAGCAGTTCGGACAGGGAGAACACTGAAGCTTTCTTT. As protein: CASSSDRENTEAFF.

The gene calls are TRBV11-3 and TRBJ2-5; tentative D call: TRBD1 (5 bases). V was trimmed by 3 bases and J by 4 bases, leaving 15 bases between them. This CDR3 contains 15 residues. CDR1 is SGHNT and CDR2 is YENEEA in the germline V gene. The CDR3 DNA reads TGTGCCAGCAGCTTGAGAGGAACACAGGCAGAGACCCAGTACTTC. It yields the protein CASSLRGTQAETQYF.

This sequence joins TRBV7-2 and TRBJ2-7; the D gene is possibly TRBD1 (5 bases). The CDR3 has 13 residues. CDR1 is SGHTA, CDR2 FQGNSA, per germline. The V end was cut by 5 bases, the J end by 7 bases, with 15 bases between. The CDR3 loop reads CASSTSPGFEQYF. CDR3 DNA sequence: TGTGCCAGCAGCACCAGCCCAGGGTTTGAGCAGTACTTC.

The V and J genes are TRBV6-2 or TRBV6-3 and TRBJ2-3; possible D gene TRBD2, 6 bases. Trimming shortened V by 5 bases and J by 2 bases, and 14 bases separated the two germline ends. CDR1 is MNHEY, CDR2 SVGEGT, per germline. This CDR3 comprises 15 residues. The CDR3 DNA reads TGTGCCAGCAGTCCGGTGAGGGAGGACACAGATACGCAGTATTTT. This codes for CASSPVREDTDTQYF.

The chain recombines TRBV3-1 (or the pseudogene TRBV3-2) with TRBJ2-7; 7 nucleotides line up with TRBD1. Germline CDR1 and CDR2: LGHDT and YNNKEL (reference sequence). V was clipped by 4 bases and J by 0 bases; unmatched bases: 9. The CDR3 has 16 amino acids. In nucleotides, the CDR3 is TGTGCCAGCAGCCGGAACCTCCGGGACAGCTCCTACGAGCAGTACTTC. This translates into CASSRNLRDSSYEQYF.

This chain connects TRBV5-1 to TRBJ2-5; 10 nucleotides align to TRBD2. The CDR3 has 16 residues. J gave up 2 bases and V 4 bases, and 8 bases lay outside the gene matches. Germline V CDR1 and CDR2: SGHRS, YFSETQ. As DNA, the CDR3 is TGCGCCAGCAGCCCCGGTCCGGGACTAGCGCAAGAGACCCAGTACTTC. Residues: CASSPGPGLAQETQYF.

The chain links TRBV6-5 to TRBJ1-1; D call uncertain. Trimming took 6 bases from V and 1 from J, leaving 12 bases between them. CDR1 is MNHEY and CDR2 is SVGAGI in the germline V gene. The CDR3 is 14 residues long. The CDR3 is CASRPGGSNTEAFF. CDR3 in DNA: TGTGCCAGCAGGCCGGGAGGCTCGAACACTGAAGCTTTCTTT.

The chain combines TRBV7-2 with TRBJ2-7; D might be TRBD2 (5 bases). The CDR3 is made up of 12 amino acids. Per the germline V gene, CDR1 is SGHTA and CDR2 is FQGNSA. The V end was cut by 0 bases, the J end by 10 bases, with 10 bases between. CDR3 loop: CASSLARVDQYF. In nucleotides, the CDR3 is TGTGCCAGCAGCTTAGCGCGGGTAGATCAGTACTTC. The full variable domain, completed using reference TRBV7-2 and TRBJ2-7, is GAGVSQSPSNKVTEKGKDVELRCDPISGHTALYWYRQSLGQGLEFLIYFQGNSAPDKSGLPSDRFSAERTGGSVSTLTIQRTQQEDSAVYLCASSLARVDQYFGPGTRLTVT.

This sequence joins TRBV27 and TRBJ2-3; 15 bases are a match to TRBD2. Germline-derived CDR1 and CDR2 are MNHEY and SMNVEV (reference sequence). J gave up 4 bases and V 10 bases, and 12 bases lay outside the gene matches. The CDR3 loop spans 17 amino acids. The CDR3 is CATAIRTSGGVADTQYF. The CDR3 region has the DNA TGTGCCACCGCCATCCGGACTAGCGGGGGGGTGGCAGATACGCAGTATTTT.

The rearrangement uses TRBV5-1 and TRBJ1-2; TRBD1 matches at 10 bases. Losses at the gene ends were 0 bases for V and 5 bases for J; bases not matched to a gene: 7. Germline CDR1 reads SGHRS; CDR2 reads YFSETQ. CDR3 length: 16 residues. The DNA of the CDR3 is TGCGCCAGCAGCTTGGGGAACGGACAGGGGGTGTATGGCTACACCTTC. Its protein product is CASSLGNGQGVYGYTF. Variable domain in full (rest from reference TRBV5-1 and TRBJ1-2): KAGVTQTPRYLIKTRGQQVTLSCSPISGHRSVSWYQQTPGQGLQFLFEYFSETQRNKGNFPGRFSGRQFSNSRSEMNVSTLELGDSALYLCASSLGNGQGVYGYTFGSGTRLTVV.

The chain carries TRBV9 and TRBJ1-3; D not resolved. CDR1 and CDR2 (germline): SGDLS, YYNGEE. Trimming took off 0 bases at V and 0 bases at J, with 7 bases between the two ends. This CDR3 is 15 amino acids long. CDR3 amino acids: CASSVAVSSGNTIYF. CDR3 nucleotide sequence: TGTGCCAGCAGCGTAGCGGTATCCTCTGGAAACACCATATATTTT.

The genes are TRBV10-2 and TRBJ2-5, with 8 nucleotides matching TRBD1. The CDR3 extends over 14 amino acids. The trim removed 8 bases at V and 5 bases at J, leaving 10 bases unmatched. In germline, CDR1 is WSHSY, CDR2 SAAADI. This CDR3 is CASSDRGLSETQYF. The CDR3 nucleotides read TGCGCCAGCTCTGACAGGGGATTAAGTGAGACCCAGTACTTC.

The V call is TRBV7-3, the J call TRBJ2-2; 8 nucleotides align to TRBD1. CDR1 and CDR2 from the germline V gene are SGHTA and FQGTGA. Trimming took 6 bases from V and 4 from J; bases not matched to a gene: 7. The CDR3 consists of 15 residues. CDR3 DNA: TGTGCCAGCAGTCAAGGACAGGGAGGCACCGGGGAGCTGTTTTTT. This translates into CASSQGQGGTGELFF.

The chain is built from TRBV6-8 and TRBJ1-2, with 7 bases identical to TRBD1. Germline V CDR1 and CDR2: MNHGY, SAAAGT. The CDR3 is 16 residues long. Trimming took 0 bases from V and 4 from J; bases not matched to a gene: 8. This chain's CDR3 is CASSYSRRGQVYGYTF. The CDR3 DNA reads TGTGCCAGCAGTTACTCGAGGAGGGGGCAGGTCTATGGCTACACCTTC.

This clone turned up a few times. The rearrangement joins TRBV7-9 to TRBJ1-2; TRBD1 agrees at 8 bases. The CDR3 runs to 15 residues. The V gene end was trimmed by 2 bases and the J gene end by 8 bases; junction bases not matched to a gene: 10. The V gene's germline CDR1 is SEHNR and CDR2 FQNEAQ (reference sequence). As DNA, the CDR3 is TGTGCCAGCAGCTTATTGTCGGACAGGGAACTCGGCTACACCTTC. Amino acid sequence: CASSLLSDRELGYTF.

The V gene is TRBV6-5, the J gene TRBJ1-2; D is perhaps TRBD1 (6 bases). Between the trimmed V and J ends, which lost 8 bases and 14 bases, there was a span of 18 bases. In germline, CDR1 is MNHEY, CDR2 SVGAGI. The CDR3 extends over 11 amino acids. CDR3 region: CASRTTDRWTF. CDR3 nucleotides: TGTGCCAGCCGCACAACCGACAGGTGGACCTTC.

The rearrangement links TRBV27 to TRBJ1-5; 9 bases map to TRBD1. The V gene end was trimmed by 8 bases and the J gene end by 3 bases; junction bases not matched to a gene: 5. This CDR3 has 14 residues. Germline lookup yields CDR1 MNHEY and CDR2 SMNVEV (reference sequence). The DNA for the CDR3 is TGTGCCAGCGGTGGACAGGGGTTCAATCAGCCCCAGCATTTT. Amino acid sequence: CASGGQGFNQPQHF.

This clone was observed a handful of times. The J gene is TRBJ1-2, the V gene TRBV27; D unclear. Trimming stripped 5 bases from V and 5 bases from J, with 9 bases between. This CDR3 contains 12 residues. Germline V gene lookup returns CDR1 MNHEY and CDR2 SMNVEV (reference sequence). This CDR3 is CASSNPGYGYTF. The CDR3 DNA follows: TGTGCCAGCAGTAACCCGGGTTATGGCTACACCTTC.

The chain joins TRBV13 to TRBJ1-2; TRBD1 is a possible D gene (5 bases). The CDR3 covers 13 residues. The germline V gene has CDR1 PRHDT and CDR2 FYEKMQ (reference sequence). V was trimmed by 8 bases and J by 10 bases, leaving 20 bases between them. CDR3 nucleotide sequence: TGTGCCAGCGAGGGAGGCGGGGGTAAGGACTACACCTTC. Translated: CASEGGGGKDYTF.

The genes are TRBV20-1 and TRBJ1-3; no clear D. In germline, CDR1 is DFQATT, CDR2 SNEGSKA (reference sequence). Trimming took 5 bases from V and 0 from J, leaving 2 bases between them. This CDR3 region has 11 residues. The CDR3 is CSALSGNTIYF. CDR3 coding DNA: TGCAGTGCTCTCTCTGGAAACACCATATATTTT.

This sequence joins TRBV7-6 and TRBJ1-4; tentative D call: TRBD1 (5 bases). This CDR3 region has 16 residues. The V end was cut by 5 bases, the J end by 3 bases, with 16 bases between. Germline V gene sequence: CDR1 SGHVS, CDR2 FNYEAQ. CDR3 bases: TGTGCCAGCAGCCAGACGGGGGGGAGGCCTAATGAAAAACTGTTTTTT. Translated, it gives CASSQTGGRPNEKLFF.